Below, 22 T cell receptor beta chains from the same sample are listed, as sequenced in a study of blood T cell repertoires in COVID-19. The repertoire was sequenced with immunoSEQ multiplex PCR; TCRdb's copy has only in-frame clones and lacks some. This repertoire shows roughly 200,000 clones, approximately 81% found once; its top ten account for over 15%. Sequenced input: peripheral blood. The receptors here all came from a woman older than 75 with active or convalescent COVID-19.

This chain links TRBV6-5 with TRBJ2-7; no firm D call. Looked up from germline, CDR1 is MNHEY and CDR2 is SVGAGI. The CDR3 sequence is 13 residues long. V lost 7 bases and J 2 bases, leaving 12 bases between the germline ends. CDR3 sequence: CASNQPGTYEQYF. For the CDR3, the DNA is TGTGCCAGCAACCAACCGGGTACCTACGAGCAGTACTTC.

This clone was counted once. This chain links TRBV5-1 with TRBJ1-4, with D unclear. The CDR3 is made up of 15 amino acids. Germline V lookup: CDR1 SGHRS, CDR2 YFSETQ. With 3 bases removed from V and 8 bases from J, the gap between germline ends came to 17 bases. The chain's CDR3 is CASSSLIGAAEKLFF. The CDR3 DNA reads as TGCGCCAGCAGCTCCCTGATTGGCGCGGCGGAAAAACTGTTTTTT.

This chain joins TRBV7-2 and TRBJ2-1, with 11 nucleotides matching TRBD2. J was trimmed by 9 bases and V by 3 bases; bases with no gene match: 4. This CDR3 region has 14 residues. Germline assignment: CDR1 SGHTA and CDR2 FQGNSA. CDR3 amino acids: CASSFPGLAAEQFF. The CDR3 coding sequence is TGTGCCAGCAGCTTCCCGGGACTAGCGGCTGAGCAGTTCTTC.

The J gene is TRBJ2-1, the V gene TRBV7-9; TRBD2 matches at 9 bases. V trimming: 5 bases; J trimming: 8 bases; junction bases outside the gene matches: 13. Germline lookup yields CDR1 SEHNR and CDR2 FQNEAQ (reference sequence). The length of the CDR3 is 16 residues. CDR3 region: CASSTFLAGPSYEQFF. The CDR3 DNA follows: TGTGCCAGCAGCACATTTCTAGCGGGACCTAGTTATGAGCAGTTCTTC.

The table lists this clone with a count of one. The sample holds other DNA sequences that translate to the same CDR3. The gene calls are TRBV14 and TRBJ2-7; the D gene is possibly TRBD2 (5 bases). This CDR3 has 14 residues. Germline CDR1 is SGHDN and CDR2 is FVKESK. The V gene lost 1 base and the J gene lost 0 bases, with 7 bases spanning the gap. The CDR3 DNA reads TGTGCCAGCAGCCAAGTTCGGGGCTCCTACGAGCAGTACTTC. Residues: CASSQVRGSYEQYF.

This clone showed up just once. The chain uses TRBV10-2 and TRBJ1-4; D is undetermined. The V gene lost 2 bases and the J gene lost 8 bases, with 6 bases spanning the gap. The germline V gene has CDR1 WSHSY and CDR2 SAAADI. The CDR3 runs 12 residues. The CDR3 spells CASSERGEKLFF. The CDR3 coding sequence is TGCGCCAGCAGTGAGCGGGGAGAAAAACTGTTTTTT.

The chain employs TRBV3-1 (or the pseudogene TRBV3-2) and TRBJ1-4; TRBD1 aligns across 10 bases. CDR3 length equals 15 residues. V lost 0 bases to trimming and J lost 8 bases; unmatched junction nucleotides: 3. Germline V CDR1 and CDR2: LGHDT, YNNKEL (reference sequence). The CDR3, as DNA: TGTGCCAGCAGCCAAGAGGGACAGGGGAGCGAAAAACTGTTTTTT. Its protein is CASSQEGQGSEKLFF.

The chain recombines TRBV5-1 with TRBJ1-2, with D unclear. This CDR3 has 14 amino acids. V shed 0 bases and J shed 6 bases, with 12 bases lying between them. Per germline, CDR1 SGHRS and CDR2 YFSETQ. The CDR3 DNA reads TGCGCCAGCAGCTTGGAGAGGGTGGAAAATGGCTACACCTTC. Translating it yields CASSLERVENGYTF.

The chain employs TRBV5-6 and TRBJ1-6, with 7 bases matching TRBD1. The germline V gene has CDR1 SGHDT and CDR2 YYEEEE. V shed 4 bases and J 7 bases; nucleotides not matched to a gene: 8. The CDR3 loop spans 15 amino acids. CDR3: CASSQAGTVNSPLHF. In DNA, the CDR3 is TGTGCCAGCAGCCAAGCCGGGACAGTCAATTCACCCCTCCACTTT.

CDR3 coding DNA: TGTGCCAGCAGCTTGCGCTCGGGCAGGGGGTCGACTGAAGCTTTCTTT. Translated: CASSLRSGRGSTEAFF. This chain connects TRBV11-3 to TRBJ1-1; 7 nucleotides align to TRBD1. V was clipped by 3 bases and J by 5 bases; unmatched bases: 12. The length of the CDR3 is 16 residues. Germline-derived CDR1 and CDR2 are SGHNT and YENEEA. Variable domain in full (rest from reference TRBV11-3 and TRBJ1-1): EAGVVQSPRYKIIEKKQPVAFWCNPISGHNTLYWYLQNLGQGPELLIRYENEEAVDDSQLPKDRFSAERLKGVDSTLKIQPAELGDSAVYLCASSLRSGRGSTEAFFGQGTRLTVV.

This clone came up once. The rearrangement uses TRBV18 and TRBJ2-3; D is undetermined. Trimming pared 0 bases from V and 2 bases from J, leaving 6 bases between. The CDR3 is made up of 14 amino acids. The germline V gene encodes CDR1 KGHSH and CDR2 LQKENI. The CDR3 DNA reads as TGTGCCAGCTCACCACCAACAGTCACAGATACGCAGTATTTT. Amino acids: CASSPPTVTDTQYF. The full variable domain, completed using reference TRBV18 and TRBJ2-3, is NAGVMQNPRHLVRRRGQEARLRCSPMKGHSHVYWYRQLPEEGLKFMVYLQKENIIDESGMPKERFSAEFPKEGPSILRIQQVVRGDSAAYFCASSPPTVTDTQYFGPGTRLTVL.

V usage is TRBV6-5 and J usage is TRBJ2-7, with TRBD2 identical over 13 bases. The CDR3 contains 15 residues. CDR1 and CDR2 from the germline V gene are MNHEY and SVGAGI. Unmatched junction bases numbered 6, after V lost 6 bases and J lost 4 bases. In DNA, the CDR3 is TGTGCCAGCAGCCGACGACTAGCGGGGGGATACGAGCAGTACTTC. Its translation is CASSRRLAGGYEQYF.

V is TRBV21-1 and J is TRBJ2-5; the listed D gene, TRBD2, was not tested against the DNA. TRBV21-1 is a listed pseudogene. The CDR3 spans 11 residues. The CDR3 nucleotides are TGTGCCAGCCTGAGTCGGGAGACCCAGTACTTC. Residues: CASLSRETQYF.

This clone occurred a few times. The chain joins TRBV7-2 to TRBJ1-6, with TRBD1 as a possible D gene (5 bases). Per the germline V gene, CDR1 is SGHTA and CDR2 is FQGNSA. Trimming took 3 bases from V and 5 from J, leaving 11 bases between them. This CDR3 contains 15 residues. The CDR3 reads CASSFRADNNSPLHF. The CDR3 nucleotides are TGTGCCAGCAGCTTTAGGGCGGACAATAATTCACCCCTCCACTTT.

This CDR3 is CASSVASGRAYEQYF. The CDR3 coding sequence is TGTGCCAGCAGCGTAGCTAGCGGGAGGGCCTACGAGCAGTACTTC. The gene calls are TRBV9 and TRBJ2-7; 12 nucleotides agree with TRBD2. V was clipped by 0 bases and J by 2 bases; unmatched bases: 0. The V gene's germline CDR1 is SGDLS and CDR2 YYNGEE. This CDR3 is built from 15 residues.

The J gene is TRBJ2-3, the V gene TRBV7-2, with 11 bases that match TRBD2. After removal of 4 bases from V and 3 bases from J, the junction contained 3 bases not matched to a gene. The CDR3 has 15 residues. Germline V gene sequence: CDR1 SGHTA, CDR2 FQGNSA. The CDR3 loop reads CASSSRLAGTDTQYF. The CDR3 DNA sequence: TGTGCCAGCAGCTCAAGACTAGCGGGGACAGATACGCAGTATTTT.

The V gene is TRBV10-3, the J gene TRBJ1-5; D may be TRBD1 (6 bases). The germline V gene has CDR1 ENHRY and CDR2 SYGVKD. The CDR3 has 15 residues. V was cut by 3 bases and J by 10 bases, with 19 bases left in between. The CDR3 region has the DNA TGTGCCATCAGTGAAAACCCGACTTTGGGGACACCCCAGCATTTT. Its translation is CAISENPTLGTPQHF.

The chain employs TRBV4-2 and TRBJ1-4; 9 positions match TRBD1. Germline V CDR1 and CDR2: LGHNA, YNFKEQ. This CDR3 region has 20 residues. Trimming took 1 base from V and 3 from J; bases not matched to a gene: 15. The CDR3 DNA reads TGTGCCAGCAGCCAAGCCAAGGGGACAGGGAGTTCGATCGCTAATGAAAAACTGTTTTTT. Its protein product is CASSQAKGTGSSIANEKLFF.

The CDR3 loop reads CASSAGVPSGNTIYF. The CDR3 DNA reads TGTGCCAGCAGCGCAGGGGTGCCCTCTGGAAACACCATATATTTT. J is TRBJ1-3 and V is TRBV9; TRBD1 is a possible D gene (6 bases). This CDR3 is 15 amino acids long. Germline-derived CDR1 and CDR2 are SGDLS and YYNGEE. Trimming took 3 bases from V and 0 from J, leaving 10 bases between them. Using reference TRBV9 and TRBJ1-3 for the parts outside the CDR3, the full variable domain is DSGVTQTPKHLITATGQRVTLRCSPRSGDLSVYWYQQSLDQGLQFLIQYYNGEERAKGNILERFSAQQFPDLHSELNLSSLELGDSALYFCASSAGVPSGNTIYFGEGSWLTVV.

The genes are TRBV18 and TRBJ1-5, with 10 positions matching TRBD1. V shed 4 bases and J 0 bases; nucleotides not matched to a gene: 6. This CDR3 is built from 17 residues. Germline V lookup: CDR1 KGHSH, CDR2 LQKENI. The CDR3 loop is CASSRGTGDYSNQPQHF. CDR3 coding DNA: TGTGCCAGCTCACGGGGGACAGGGGATTATAGCAATCAGCCCCAGCATTTT.

The J gene is TRBJ1-1, the V gene TRBV19; D remains ambiguous. V lost 2 bases and J 8 bases, leaving 15 bases between the germline ends. The CDR3 is 14 amino acids. Germline V gene sequence: CDR1 LNHDA, CDR2 SQIVND (reference sequence). The CDR3: CASSIKPTVMEAFF. The CDR3 DNA sequence: TGTGCCAGTAGTATAAAGCCTACGGTGATGGAAGCTTTCTTT.

In its sample, this clone was seen once. The rearrangement links TRBV5-1 to TRBJ2-5, with 9 bases matching TRBD1. This CDR3 spans 13 amino acids. The V gene end was trimmed by 7 bases and the J gene end by 4 bases; junction bases not matched to a gene: 5. Germline V gene data show CDR1 as SGHRS and CDR2 as YFSETQ. CDR3 sequence (DNA): TGCGCCAGCGGGACAGGGAATGGAGAGACCCAGTACTTC. As protein: CASGTGNGETQYF.